The sequence of this TCR beta chain was determined in a study of shared clonotypes between healthy human individuals. As handled by the study authors: ImmunoSEQ only sent back junction sequences with no quality scores, so filtering was done differently. Measured with immunoSEQ multiplex PCR; TCRdb has only the in-frame clones, and not every one. V and J calls and clone size are copied from that table; D and trimming were computed from the DNA. The table records 2 million to 3 million clones, roughly 93% of them present only once. Germline V gene sequence: CDR1 SGHTA, CDR2 FQGNSA. The CDR3 runs to 16 residues. V lost 4 bases and J 2 bases, leaving 15 bases between the germline ends. Among the donors, all were Caucasian adults who lived in Nashville, Tennessee.

The source of this sequence is a man in his late teens or twenties in good health. Some clones in this sample may be carry-over from other donors' samples. The genes are TRBV7-2 and TRBJ1-3; tentatively, D is TRBD1 (5 bases). The specimen was naive CD4+ T cells from PBMCs. The sample's subset: CD45RA+ positively selected. CDR3 DNA: TGTGCCAGCAGCTGGCGCGGAGGGGAGACTGGAAACACCATATATTTT. Protein sequence: CASSWRGGETGNTIYF. The whole variable domain, remainder taken from reference TRBV7-2 and TRBJ1-3, is GAGVSQSPSNKVTEKGKDVELRCDPISGHTALYWYRQSLGQGLEFLIYFQGNSAPDKSGLPSDRFSAERTGGSVSTLTIQRTQQEDSAVYLCASSWRGGETGNTIYFGEGSWLTVV.